The following is a T cell receptor (beta chain) sequence with its context. Participants came from about 23 US areas, aged roughly 18 to 95 years. These data are taken from a study of blood T cell repertoires in COVID-19. Study as a whole: Researchers got acute and convalescent COVID-19 samples from the United States, Italy and Spain.

The CDR3 extends over 13 amino acids. The germline V and J ends were trimmed by 0 bases and 4 bases, with 6 bases remaining between them. CDR1 is SGDLS, CDR2 YYNGEE, per germline. Per the study methods: Using reference gene primer amplification, nucleated cell counts were estimated. Some clones are missing from TCRdb's copy, which holds only in-frame ones; the method was immunoSEQ multiplex PCR. That table supplies the V and J calls and clone size; D and trimming were determined from the DNA. The table has about 180,000 clones, about nine tenths seen once. This clonotype originated in a woman younger than 30 who had recovered from COVID-19. Sequencing was performed on PBMCs or T cells enriched from blood (not recorded which). The rearrangement uses TRBV9 and TRBJ2-3; TRBD1 might be the D (5 bases). The CDR3 nucleotides read TGTGCCAGCAGCGTAGAAGGGGCAGATACGCAGTATTTT. This codes for CASSVEGADTQYF. Combining the CDR3 with reference TRBV9 and TRBJ2-3 gives the whole variable domain DSGVTQTPKHLITATGQRVTLRCSPRSGDLSVYWYQQSLDQGLQFLIQYYNGEERAKGNILERFSAQQFPDLHSELNLSSLELGDSALYFCASSVEGADTQYFGPGTRLTVL.